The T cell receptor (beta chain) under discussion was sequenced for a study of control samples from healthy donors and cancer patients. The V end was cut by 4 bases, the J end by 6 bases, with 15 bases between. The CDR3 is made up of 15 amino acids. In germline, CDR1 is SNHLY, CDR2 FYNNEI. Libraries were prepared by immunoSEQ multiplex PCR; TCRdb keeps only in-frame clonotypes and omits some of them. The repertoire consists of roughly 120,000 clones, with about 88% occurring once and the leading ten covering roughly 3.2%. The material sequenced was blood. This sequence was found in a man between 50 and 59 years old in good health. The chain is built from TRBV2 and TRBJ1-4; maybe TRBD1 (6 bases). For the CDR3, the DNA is TGTGCCAGCAGTGTAGGGGGGTCCCTGGATGAAAAACTGTTTTTT. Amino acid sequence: CASSVGGSLDEKLFF. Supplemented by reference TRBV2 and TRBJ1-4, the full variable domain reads EPEVTQTPSHQVTQMGQEVILRCVPISNHLYFYWYRQILGQKVEFLVSFYNNEISEKSEIFDDQFSVERPDGSNFTLKIRSTKLEDSAMYFCASSVGGSLDEKLFFGSGTQLSVL.